A single sample gave rise to the 8 T cell receptor beta chains below, sequenced in a study of T cell repertoires in cytomegalovirus infection. TCRdb used MiXCR to reprocess the reads, holding one entry per CDR3 protein. The sample consists of approximately 150,000 distinct CDR3 sequences, about 22% of them appearing once. These receptors' antigens are unknown. Source: CD8+ T cells from cultured PBMCs, taken from culture after CMV antigen stimulation. Source of these receptors: a human donor in good health (CMV status not recorded). Some clones in this sample may be carry-over from other donors' samples.

The chain has TRBV28 and TRBJ2-5; the D is unclear. The germline gives CDR1 MDHEN, CDR2 SYDVKM. CDR3 size: 14 residues. The V end lost 5 bases, the J end lost 5 bases, and 15 bases lay between the germline ends. CDR3 DNA: TGTGCCAGCAGTCCCCTGGGCAGGACGGAGACCCAGTACTTC. Amino acids: CASSPLGRTETQYF.

V gene TRBV7-9 combines with J gene TRBJ1-2, with TRBD1 matching 7 bases. This CDR3 has 16 amino acids. The junction had 10 bases not matched to a gene; V was cut back by 6 bases and J by 0 bases. Germline V gene data show CDR1 as SEHNR and CDR2 as FQNEAQ (reference sequence). The CDR3, as DNA: TGTGCCAGCAGTGGGGGCAGGGGGGAAGCTAACTATGGCTACACCTTC. Protein sequence: CASSGGRGEANYGYTF. The variable domain in full, completed from reference TRBV7-9 and TRBJ1-2, reads DTGVSQNPRHKITKRGQNVTFRCDPISEHNRLYWYRQTLGQGPEFLTYFQNEAQLEKSRLLSDRFSAERPKGSFSTLEIQRTEQGDSAMYLCASSGGRGEANYGYTFGSGTRLTVV.

This clonotype was seen a few times. This rearrangement joins TRBV11-2 to TRBJ2-3; the D gene is possibly TRBD1 (6 bases). CDR1 is SGHAT and CDR2 is FQNNGV in the germline V gene. The CDR3 contains 15 residues. Trimming stripped 8 bases from V and 2 bases from J, with 17 bases between. The CDR3 is CASVHGQRITDTQYF. The CDR3 region has the DNA TGTGCCAGCGTCCATGGACAGAGGATCACAGATACGCAGTATTTT.

The V call is TRBV6-1, the J call TRBJ2-3, with a possible D match to TRBD2 (6 bases). This CDR3 has 15 residues. V was pared by 4 bases and J by 4 bases, with 15 bases between. Per germline, CDR1 MNHNS and CDR2 SASEGT. The CDR3 spells CASSGLWGVADTQYF. The DNA of the CDR3 is TGTGCCAGCAGTGGCCTGTGGGGGGTCGCAGATACGCAGTATTTT.

This clonotype was seen more than once but under ten times. This chain joins TRBV7-9 and TRBJ1-4, with D unresolved. This CDR3 is built from 11 residues. Germline values: CDR1 SEHNR, CDR2 FQNEAQ (reference sequence). V lost 4 bases, J lost 8 bases, and 5 bases lay in between. The CDR3 DNA is TGTGCCAGCAGCTCCAGAGAAAAACTGTTTTTT. Encoded protein: CASSSREKLFF.

The chain carries TRBV7-2 and TRBJ2-7; D uncertain. CDR3 length: 13 residues. Between the trimmed V and J ends, which lost 2 bases and 3 bases, there was a span of 8 bases. CDR1 SGHTA and CDR2 FQGNSA come from the germline V gene. As DNA, the CDR3 is TGTGCCAGCAGCTTAAACCCTTTCTACGAGCAGTACTTC. Residues: CASSLNPFYEQYF. The full variable domain, rest sourced from reference TRBV7-2 and TRBJ2-7, is GAGVSQSPSNKVTEKGKDVELRCDPISGHTALYWYRQSLGQGLEFLIYFQGNSAPDKSGLPSDRFSAERTGGSVSTLTIQRTQQEDSAVYLCASSLNPFYEQYFGPGTRLTVT.

Only a few counts were recorded for this clonotype. V is TRBV7-2 and J is TRBJ1-6; D uncertain. The CDR3 totals 13 residues. CDR1 SGHTA and CDR2 FQGNSA come from the germline V gene. Trimming took 7 bases from V and 12 from J, leaving 16 bases between them. In nucleotides, the CDR3 is TGTGCCAGCACTAGGGATCGGGGAAGACCCCTCCACTTT. It specifies CASTRDRGRPLHF.

This clonotype was seen a few times. The chain uses TRBV27 and TRBJ1-2, with D tentatively TRBD1 (5 bases). V was clipped by 7 bases and J by 6 bases, with 18 bases between them. CDR3 length: 14 residues. Germline V gene data show CDR1 as MNHEY and CDR2 as SMNVEV (reference sequence). CDR3 sequence reads: CASTVLGGRHGYTF. CDR3 in DNA: TGTGCCAGCACCGTCCTGGGGGGGAGGCATGGCTACACCTTC.